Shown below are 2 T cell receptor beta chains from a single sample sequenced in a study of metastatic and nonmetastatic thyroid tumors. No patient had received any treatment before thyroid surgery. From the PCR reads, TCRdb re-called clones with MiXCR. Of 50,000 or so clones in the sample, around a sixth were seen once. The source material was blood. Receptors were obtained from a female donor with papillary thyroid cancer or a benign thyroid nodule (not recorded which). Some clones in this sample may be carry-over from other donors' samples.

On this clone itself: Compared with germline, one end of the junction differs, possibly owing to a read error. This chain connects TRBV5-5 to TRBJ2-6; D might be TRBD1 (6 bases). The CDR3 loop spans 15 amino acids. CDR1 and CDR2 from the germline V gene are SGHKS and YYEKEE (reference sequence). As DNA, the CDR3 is TGTGCCAGCAGCTTGTTTGATGCAGGGGCCAACGTCCCGACTTTC. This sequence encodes CASSLFDAGANVPTF.

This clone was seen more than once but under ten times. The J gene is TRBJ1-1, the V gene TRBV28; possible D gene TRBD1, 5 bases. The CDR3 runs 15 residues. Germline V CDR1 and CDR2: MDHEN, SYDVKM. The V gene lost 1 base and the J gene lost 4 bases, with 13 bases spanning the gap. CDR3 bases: TGTGCCAGCAGTTTATTGGCTGTGGGGGTCACTGAAGCTTTCTTT. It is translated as CASSLLAVGVTEAFF.